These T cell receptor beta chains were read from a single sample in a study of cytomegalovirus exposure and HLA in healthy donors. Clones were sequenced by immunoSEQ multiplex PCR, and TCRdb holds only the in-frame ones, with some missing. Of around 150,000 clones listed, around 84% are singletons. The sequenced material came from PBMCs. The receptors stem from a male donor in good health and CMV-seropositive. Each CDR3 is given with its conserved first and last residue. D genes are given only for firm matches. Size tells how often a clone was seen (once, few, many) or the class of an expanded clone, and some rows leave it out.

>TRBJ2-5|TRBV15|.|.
CATSRAQPGQETQYF
TGTGCCACCAGCAGAGCTCAGCCGGGCCAAGAGACCCAGTACTTC
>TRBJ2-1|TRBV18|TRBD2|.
CASSLGTSGGNEQFF
TGTGCCAGCTCACTCGGGACTAGCGGGGGCAATGAGCAGTTCTTC
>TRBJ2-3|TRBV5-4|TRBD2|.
CASSFRLAVDTQYF
TGTGCCAGCAGCTTTAGACTAGCGGTAGATACGCAGTATTTT
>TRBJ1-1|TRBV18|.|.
CASSGTGGSAEAFF
TGTGCCAGCTCGGGGACGGGGGGTTCCGCTGAAGCTTTCTTT
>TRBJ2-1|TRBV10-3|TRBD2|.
CAASKASGDNEQFF
TGTGCCGCCTCTAAGGCTAGCGGGGACAATGAGCAGTTCTTC
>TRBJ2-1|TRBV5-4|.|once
CASSLSVDEQFF
TGTGCCAGCAGCCTGAGCGTCGATGAGCAGTTCTTC
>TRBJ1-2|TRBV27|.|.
CASSLSPTREYGYTF
TGTGCCAGCAGTTTATCCCCGACAAGGGAGTATGGCTACACCTTC
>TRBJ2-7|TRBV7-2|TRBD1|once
CASSRSTGAYEQYF
TGTGCCAGCAGCCGCAGTACAGGGGCCTACGAGCAGTACTTC
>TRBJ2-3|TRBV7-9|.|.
CASSPPVRSTDTQYF
TGTGCCAGCAGCCCCCCCGTGAGAAGCACAGATACGCAGTATTTT
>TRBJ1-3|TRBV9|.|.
CASSAGETGNTIYF
TGTGCCAGCAGCGCGGGGGAGACTGGAAACACCATATATTTT
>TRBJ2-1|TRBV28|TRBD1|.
CASYSGTAYNEQFF
TGTGCCTCCTATTCCGGGACAGCCTACAATGAGCAGTTCTTC
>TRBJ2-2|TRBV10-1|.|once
CASSPGLIGELFF
TGCGCCAGCAGTCCAGGGCTCATCGGGGAGCTGTTTTTT
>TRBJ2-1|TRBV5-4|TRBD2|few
CASSLTSGTYNEQFF
TGTGCCAGCAGCTTGACTAGCGGAACTTACAATGAGCAGTTCTTC
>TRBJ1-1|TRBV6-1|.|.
CASSEARSFKAFF
TGTGCCAGCAGTGAAGCGCGATCGTTTAAAGCTTTCTTT
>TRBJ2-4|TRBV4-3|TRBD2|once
CASSQGLAAIARNIQYF
TGCGCCAGCAGCCAGGGACTAGCGGCTATAGCCAGGAACATTCAGTACTTC
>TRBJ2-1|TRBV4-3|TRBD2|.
CASSQDLPGLAGNEQFF
TGCGCCAGCAGCCAAGATCTCCCGGGACTAGCGGGAAATGAGCAGTTCTTC
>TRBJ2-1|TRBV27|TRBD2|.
CASRILAGGPRNEQFF
TGTGCCAGCAGGATTTTAGCGGGGGGGCCGAGGAATGAGCAGTTCTTC
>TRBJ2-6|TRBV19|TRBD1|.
CASSRQGNGANVLTF
TGTGCCAGTAGTCGACAGGGGAATGGGGCCAACGTCCTGACTTTC
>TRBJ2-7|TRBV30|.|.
CAWSVHVSQKGLALYF
TGTGCCTGGAGTGTACACGTATCCCAGAAGGGACTCGCCCTGTACTTC
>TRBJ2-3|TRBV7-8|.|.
CASSLVASTDTQYF
TGTGCCAGCAGCTTAGTAGCTAGCACAGATACGCAGTATTTT
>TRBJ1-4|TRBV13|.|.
CASSFYQGRETNEKLFF
TGTGCCAGCAGCTTCTACCAGGGGAGAGAAACTAATGAAAAACTGTTTTTT
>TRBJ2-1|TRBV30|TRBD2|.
CAWSVWLAGRNEQFF
TGTGCCTGGAGTGTATGGCTAGCGGGAAGGAATGAGCAGTTCTTC
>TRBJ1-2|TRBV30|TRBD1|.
CAQGQGGAVGYTF
TGTGCCCAAGGACAGGGAGGGGCCGTAGGCTACACCTTC
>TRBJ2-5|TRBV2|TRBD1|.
CASRAGTGQETQYF
TGTGCCAGCAGGGCCGGGACAGGCCAAGAGACCCAGTACTTC
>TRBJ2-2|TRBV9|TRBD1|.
CASSVGEGQGLYGELFF
TGTGCCAGCAGCGTAGGGGAAGGACAGGGGTTGTACGGGGAGCTGTTTTTT
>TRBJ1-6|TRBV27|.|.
CASLGQGNSPLHF
TGTGCCAGCCTGGGGCAGGGGAATTCACCCCTCCACTTT
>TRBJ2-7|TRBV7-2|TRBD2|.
CASSLAPGTSGYEQYF
TGTGCCAGCAGCTTAGCACCCGGGACTAGCGGCTACGAGCAGTACTTC
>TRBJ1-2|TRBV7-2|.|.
CASSLLLLVGPDTF
TGTGCCAGCAGCTTATTACTTTTAGTGGGGCCAGACACCTTC
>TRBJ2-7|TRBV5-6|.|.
CASSRRYEQYF
TGTGCCAGCAGCCGCAGGTACGAGCAGTACTTC
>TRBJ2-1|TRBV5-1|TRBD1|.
CASRVGTANNEQFF
TGCGCCAGCAGGGTTGGGACAGCGAACAATGAGCAGTTCTTC
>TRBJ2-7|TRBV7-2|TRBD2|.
CASTLIGGSSYEQYF
TGTGCCAGCACCCTTATCGGCGGGAGCTCCTACGAGCAGTACTTC
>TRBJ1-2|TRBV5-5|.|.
CASSLNRNGYTF
TGTGCCAGCAGCTTAAACAGGAATGGCTACACCTTC